The clone carrying this T cell receptor beta chain was seen a few times. This record comes from a study of CD8+ T cells in alopecia areata. Study-wide background: Tofacitinib therapy took 6 to 18 months; 6 months off drug came after.

Trimming cost V 0 bases and J 2 bases; bases outside gene matches: 3. This CDR3 has 16 residues. In germline, CDR1 is SGHKS, CDR2 YYEKEE (reference sequence). Reverse transcription of extracted RNA yielded cDNA, which provided the sequencing template. The assay was immunoSEQ multiplex PCR, and TCRdb's table has in-frame clones only and misses some. This repertoire shows roughly 65,000 clones, more than 40% found once; its top ten account for about 17%. The chain links TRBV5-5 to TRBJ1-5; 9 bases line up with TRBD1. Sequencing used CD8+ T cells sorted from blood, obtained at week 0. The sequence derives from a human donor with alopecia areata. The CDR3 bases are TGTGCCAGCAGCTTGGGGGACAGGGAGGGCAATCAGCCCCAGCATTTT. This gives the protein CASSLGDREGNQPQHF. Supplemented by reference TRBV5-5 and TRBJ1-5, the full variable domain reads DAGVTQSPTHLIKTRGQQVTLRCSPISGHKSVSWYQQVLGQGPQFIFQYYEKEERGRGNFPDRFSARQFPNYSSELNVNALLLGDSALYLCASSLGDREGNQPQHFGDGTRLSIL.